This T cell receptor beta chain was profiled in a study of T cell changes during pregnancy in multiple sclerosis. Trimming took 4 bases from V and 2 from J; bases not matched to a gene: 7. The CDR3 consists of 16 residues. Looked up from germline, CDR1 is MGHDK and CDR2 is SYGVNS. Clones were sequenced by immunoSEQ multiplex PCR, and TCRdb holds only the in-frame ones, with some missing. The sample consists of about 40,000 clones, nearly 90% of them appearing once. Sequenced here: CD4+ T cells from peripheral blood mononuclear cells, sampled in the first trimester of pregnancy. V and J are TRBV25-1 and TRBJ2-5; 10 nucleotides line up with TRBD1. This TCR came from a female donor with multiple sclerosis, enrolled in a pregnancy study. The CDR3 sequence: CASSVSGTGVQETQYF. The DNA of the CDR3 is TGTGCCAGCAGTGTGTCCGGGACAGGGGTTCAAGAGACCCAGTACTTC.